The 22 T cell receptor beta chains below were found in one sample sequenced in a study of blood T cell repertoires in COVID-19. The assay was immunoSEQ multiplex PCR, and TCRdb's table has in-frame clones only and misses some. The table lists about 300,000 clones, roughly 87% of them singletons. The sample taken for sequencing was peripheral blood. The origin of the receptors is a man aged 18 to 30 with active or convalescent COVID-19.

The chain carries TRBV10-3 and TRBJ1-5; 8 bases are a match to TRBD1. Germline CDR1 reads ENHRY; CDR2 reads SYGVKD. The CDR3 is 15 amino acids. After removal of 2 bases from V and 2 bases from J, the junction contained 2 bases not matched to a gene. CDR3 sequence: CAISERGQGNQPQHF. The CDR3 nucleotides are TGTGCCATCAGTGAGAGGGGACAGGGCAATCAGCCCCAGCATTTT.

This clone came up once. The V and J genes are TRBV10-3 and TRBJ2-2; a weak D match, TRBD2 (5 bases). The CDR3 sequence is 15 residues long. CDR1 and CDR2 from the germline V gene are ENHRY and SYGVKD. V lost 4 bases to trimming and J lost 4 bases, with 13 bases between them. CDR3 region: CAISGGSGSTGELFF. Here the CDR3 DNA reads TGTGCCATCAGTGGAGGGTCAGGAAGCACCGGGGAGCTGTTTTTT.

This rearrangement joins TRBV3-1 (or the pseudogene TRBV3-2) to TRBJ2-5; D remains ambiguous. V was trimmed by 0 bases and J by 3 bases, leaving 8 bases between them. Germline-derived CDR1 and CDR2 are LGHDT and YNNKEL (reference sequence). There are 14 residues in the CDR3. CDR3 DNA: TGTGCCAGCAGCCAAGATCCCCTCGAAGAGACCCAGTACTTC. Translating gives CASSQDPLEETQYF.

The chain is built from TRBV14 and TRBJ1-2, with 8 nucleotides matching TRBD1. There are 15 residues in the CDR3. V gave up 5 bases and J gave up 5 bases; unmatched junction bases: 10. Germline assignment: CDR1 SGHDN and CDR2 FVKESK. CDR3 sequence: CASSKTGAREYGYTF. In DNA, the CDR3 is TGTGCCAGCAGCAAGACAGGGGCCAGGGAATATGGCTACACCTTC.

The CDR3 protein is CASSAVGKSSYNEQFF. For the CDR3, the DNA is TGTGCCAGCAGCGCCGTCGGGAAGAGCTCCTACAATGAGCAGTTCTTC. The chain carries TRBV5-5 and TRBJ2-1, with a tentative D call TRBD2 (5 bases). Looked up from germline, CDR1 is SGHKS and CDR2 is YYEKEE (reference sequence). V lost 4 bases, J lost 0 bases, and 14 bases lay in between. There are 16 residues in the CDR3.

V is TRBV5-6 and J is TRBJ1-1; D is perhaps TRBD1 (5 bases). This CDR3 is 16 amino acids long. Per germline, CDR1 SGHDT and CDR2 YYEEEE. The V gene lost 0 bases and the J gene lost 1 base, with 13 bases spanning the gap. The CDR3 loop is CASSLVFAGPNTEAFF. The CDR3 coding sequence is TGTGCCAGCAGCTTGGTGTTTGCAGGGCCGAACACTGAAGCTTTCTTT.

The chain recombines TRBV2 with TRBJ1-2, with a possible D match to TRBD1 (5 bases). The CDR3 has 13 amino acids. Germline V lookup: CDR1 SNHLY, CDR2 FYNNEI. V lost 3 bases and J lost 5, with 10 bases in between. CDR3 residues: CASSEVREYGYTF. In nucleotides, the CDR3 is TGTGCCAGCAGTGAGGTCAGGGAATATGGCTACACCTTC.

The rearrangement links TRBV4-1 to TRBJ2-2, with 9 bases identical to TRBD1. The V segment lost 0 bases and the J segment 3 bases; nucleotides outside the gene matches: 5. The CDR3 runs 17 residues. Germline CDR1 MGHRA, CDR2 YSYEKL. In DNA, the CDR3 is TGCGCCAGCAGCCAAGATACTCGGACAGGGGACACCGGGGAGCTGTTTTTT. Its translation is CASSQDTRTGDTGELFF.

This clone occurred a few times. The chain links TRBV7-9 to TRBJ2-1; 9 bases align to TRBD2. This CDR3 region has 16 residues. V was clipped by 5 bases and J by 3 bases; unmatched bases: 8. CDR1 is SEHNR and CDR2 is FQNEAQ in the germline V gene (reference sequence). CDR3 residues: CASSPHWRGGYNEQFF. Written as DNA, the CDR3 is TGTGCCAGCAGCCCACATTGGCGGGGGGGCTACAATGAGCAGTTCTTC.

This clone has just one count. The chain is built from TRBV7-8 and TRBJ1-3; D gene unclear. Between the trimmed V and J ends, which lost 1 base and 0 bases, there was a span of 7 bases. CDR3 size: 15 residues. CDR1 is SGHVS and CDR2 is FQNEAQ in the germline V gene. The CDR3 here is CASSLVESSGNTIYF. The DNA of the CDR3 is TGTGCCAGCAGCTTAGTCGAGAGCTCTGGAAACACCATATATTTT.

CDR3 coding DNA: TGTGCCAGCAGCCAAGATGAAACAGGGAACTATGGCTACACCTTC. The encoded protein is CASSQDETGNYGYTF. V and J are TRBV4-2 and TRBJ1-2; possibly TRBD1 for D (6 bases). Germline CDR1 is LGHNA and CDR2 is YNFKEQ. The CDR3 consists of 15 residues. Trimming removed 0 bases from V and 2 bases from J, with 10 bases in between.

The chain couples TRBV19 to TRBJ2-6; 8 bases line up with TRBD1. Germline CDR1 is LNHDA and CDR2 is SQIVND (reference sequence). The CDR3 has 15 residues. Germline trimming cut 9 bases from V and 5 bases from J; bases unmatched to any gene: 9. In nucleotides, the CDR3 is TGTGCCAGCCATCCAGGACAGGGAAGGGCCAACGTCCTGACTTTC. Its protein product is CASHPGQGRANVLTF.

The chain couples TRBV11-2 to TRBJ1-4; possible D gene TRBD1, 6 bases. The germline V gene has CDR1 SGHAT and CDR2 FQNNGV. V shed 6 bases and J shed 10 bases, with 21 bases lying between them. The CDR3 spans 15 residues. The CDR3 DNA reads TGTGCCAGCAGTTCCAACAGGGAGACGCCCCGAAAACTGTTTTTT. Translation gives CASSSNRETPRKLFF.

This clone was seen just once. The chain employs TRBV11-2 and TRBJ1-1; 7 bases map to TRBD1. The CDR3 consists of 14 residues. Germline V gives CDR1 SGHAT, CDR2 FQNNGV. With V trimmed by 6 bases and J by 4 bases, 8 bases remained unmatched. In DNA form, the CDR3 reads TGTGCCAGCAGTTACACAGGGGTGGGCACTGAAGCTTTCTTT. Its translation: CASSYTGVGTEAFF.

V gene TRBV29-1 combines with J gene TRBJ1-1, with a tentative D call TRBD1 (5 bases). Germline values: CDR1 SQVTM, CDR2 ANQGSEA. The CDR3 runs to 14 residues. Trimming left V 5 bases short and J 0 bases short, with 13 bases between. This chain's CDR3 is CSVSQGIMNTEAFF. In DNA, the CDR3 is TGCAGCGTTTCTCAGGGAATAATGAACACTGAAGCTTTCTTT.

This chain joins TRBV9 and TRBJ2-2, with D possibly matching TRBD2 (5 bases). This CDR3 region has 14 residues. The germline V and J ends were trimmed by 7 bases and 0 bases, with 10 bases remaining between them. CDR1 SGDLS and CDR2 YYNGEE come from the germline V gene. This chain's CDR3 is CASAGGANTGELFF. CDR3 in DNA: TGTGCCAGCGCGGGCGGAGCGAACACCGGGGAGCTGTTTTTT.

The V and J genes are TRBV5-1 and TRBJ2-5, with 8 bases lining up with TRBD2. J gave up 0 bases and V 4 bases, and 8 bases lay outside the gene matches. This CDR3 comprises 16 residues. Germline CDR1 is SGHRS and CDR2 is YFSETQ. The CDR3 is CASSPGGWSDQETQYF. The CDR3 DNA reads as TGCGCCAGCAGCCCGGGGGGGTGGAGTGACCAAGAGACCCAGTACTTC.

This rearrangement joins TRBV6-4 to TRBJ2-2; D perhaps matches TRBD2 (5 bases). The ends were cut back, 0 bases at V and 4 bases at J, with 18 bases in the middle. The CDR3 is 18 amino acids. The germline V gene encodes CDR1 MRHNA and CDR2 SNTAGT. CDR3 sequence: CASSDSVIMGRGTGELFF. The CDR3 region has the DNA TGTGCCAGCAGTGACTCGGTTATTATGGGCCGGGGCACCGGGGAGCTGTTTTTT.

The rearrangement joins TRBV9 to TRBJ2-3, with D perhaps matching TRBD1 (6 bases). This CDR3 comprises 15 residues. Germline assignment: CDR1 SGDLS and CDR2 YYNGEE. V was cut by 0 bases and J by 0 bases, with 8 bases left in between. DNA of the CDR3: TGTGCCAGCAGCGTAGAACAGGGTAGCACAGATACGCAGTATTTT. It is translated as CASSVEQGSTDTQYF.

The gene calls are TRBV28 and TRBJ2-7, with 7 nucleotides matching TRBD1. The V segment lost 5 bases and the J segment 4 bases; nucleotides outside the gene matches: 11. CDR3 length: 15 residues. The germline gives CDR1 MDHEN, CDR2 SYDVKM. CDR3: CASSKGTDPTYEQYF. CDR3 coding DNA: TGTGCCAGCAGTAAGGGGACAGACCCGACTTACGAGCAGTACTTC.

This chain links TRBV6-5 with TRBJ1-1; the D is unclear. The germline gives CDR1 MNHEY, CDR2 SVGAGI. V was pared by 0 bases and J by 0 bases, with 8 bases between. This CDR3 region has 15 residues. The CDR3 DNA follows: TGTGCCAGCAGTTACTCCCCAGAAATGAACACTGAAGCTTTCTTT. This encodes CASSYSPEMNTEAFF.

The chain links TRBV9 to TRBJ1-1; D gene unclear. This CDR3 is built from 13 residues. CDR1 is SGDLS, CDR2 YYNGEE, per germline. V shed 5 bases and J shed 2 bases, with 10 bases lying between them. CDR3 in amino acids: CASRAEPNTEAFF. Written as DNA, the CDR3 is TGTGCCAGCAGGGCGGAACCAAACACTGAAGCTTTCTTT.